These 31 T cell receptor beta chains came from one sample sequenced in a study of blood T cell repertoires in COVID-19. The method was immunoSEQ multiplex PCR; TCRdb's version includes in-frame clones alone and lacks a portion of them. The sample carries 150,000 to 200,000 clones, around nine tenths recorded once. Specimen: peripheral blood. These receptors were obtained from a man in his fifties or sixties with COVID-19, enrolled during active disease.

The chain combines TRBV7-8 with TRBJ2-5, with 8 bases that match TRBD2. Germline V gene data show CDR1 as SGHVS and CDR2 as FQNEAQ. V was clipped by 3 bases and J by 1 base; unmatched bases: 4. The CDR3 has 15 amino acids. The chain's CDR3 is CASSFKRGLQETQYF. The DNA of the CDR3 is TGTGCCAGCAGCTTCAAGCGGGGGCTCCAAGAGACCCAGTACTTC.

This chain links TRBV4-1 with TRBJ1-4; a weak D match, TRBD1 (5 bases). Germline V gene data show CDR1 as MGHRA and CDR2 as YSYEKL. Trimming shortened V by 1 base and J by 3 bases, and 9 bases separated the two germline ends. This CDR3 is built from 15 residues. The CDR3 loop is CASSQAETANEKLFF. The CDR3 region has the DNA TGCGCCAGCAGCCAAGCTGAGACAGCTAATGAAAAACTGTTTTTT.

With respect to this clone: The junction shows a germline mismatch at one end, possibly a read error. V gene TRBV7-2 combines with J gene TRBJ1-5, with 7 nucleotides matching TRBD1. This CDR3 has 15 residues. The germline gives CDR1 SGHTA, CDR2 FQGNSA. CDR3: CASSFTGVGNQPQHF. The CDR3 nucleotides are TGTGCTAGCAGCTTCACAGGGGTGGGCAATCAGCCCCAGCATTTT.

The chain has TRBV11-2 and TRBJ2-2; a weak D match, TRBD2 (5 bases). The germline CDR1 and CDR2 sequences are SGHAT and FQNNGV. The CDR3 contains 14 residues. V dropped 5 bases and J dropped 5 bases, with 12 bases sitting between them. Here the CDR3 DNA reads TGTGCCAGCAGCCCTCTAAGCGGAACCGGGGAGCTGTTTTTT. It codes for CASSPLSGTGELFF.

This clone was detected only a few times. The chain recombines TRBV18 with TRBJ1-1; no clear D gene. The V end lost 2 bases, the J end lost 8 bases, and 15 bases lay between the germline ends. The CDR3 spans 14 residues. Germline CDR1 reads KGHSH; CDR2 reads LQKENI. This CDR3 reads CASSPFYPTLEAFF. The CDR3 DNA reads as TGTGCCAGCTCACCATTCTACCCGACACTCGAAGCTTTCTTT.

The V and J genes are TRBV24-1 and TRBJ2-3; 7 bases match TRBD1. With 4 bases clipped from V and 4 bases from J, the junction kept 7 bases outside the gene matches. The CDR3 runs to 15 residues. Germline V gene sequence: CDR1 KGHDR, CDR2 SFDVKD. The CDR3 DNA follows: TGTGCCACCAGTGACCCGACAGGGTTGGCAGATACGCAGTATTTT. Protein: CATSDPTGLADTQYF.

The chain combines TRBV5-4 with TRBJ1-2; 9 positions agree with TRBD1. CDR3 length: 15 residues. CDR1 is SGHNT, CDR2 YYREEE, per germline (reference sequence). The junction had 9 bases not matched to a gene; V was cut back by 6 bases and J by 3 bases. The CDR3 loop is CASTPGTGLYYGYTF. The CDR3 DNA is TGTGCCAGCACCCCCGGGACAGGGCTTTACTATGGCTACACCTTC.

The chain has TRBV21-1 and TRBJ2-3; the tabulated D call, TRBD2, remains unverified against the DNA. TRBV21-1 is described as a pseudogene. The length of the CDR3 is 14 residues. The CDR3 protein is CASSKALLKNTQYF. In nucleotides, the CDR3 is TGTGCCAGCAGCAAAGCTTTACTGAAGAATACGCAGTATTTT.

V and J are TRBV28 and TRBJ1-2; tentatively, D is TRBD1 (5 bases). Germline CDR1 is MDHEN and CDR2 is SYDVKM. This CDR3 is built from 16 residues. Trimming shortened V by 7 bases and J by 0 bases, and 18 bases separated the two germline ends. The CDR3 DNA reads TGTGCCAGCATCAACCCCGGGCCAGGGCCTAACTATGGCTACACCTTC. Translating it yields CASINPGPGPNYGYTF.

In nucleotides, the CDR3 is TGTGCCAGCAGTTCGGAGGGAACAGGTAACACTGAAGCTTTCTTT. It translates to CASSSEGTGNTEAFF. The V call is TRBV27, the J call TRBJ1-1; possibly TRBD1 for D (5 bases). Germline CDR1 reads MNHEY; CDR2 reads SMNVEV (reference sequence). Trimming took off 4 bases at V and 2 bases at J, with 14 bases between the two ends. This CDR3 is built from 15 residues.

The V gene is TRBV5-8, the J gene TRBJ1-5; unclear D gene. Trimming pared 3 bases from V and 7 bases from J, leaving 11 bases between. Germline V gene data show CDR1 as SGHTS and CDR2 as YDEGEE. The CDR3 length is 13 residues. CDR3 nucleotide sequence: TGTGCCAGCAGCTCCCCGGGATCCCAGCCCCAGCATTTT. It codes for CASSSPGSQPQHF.

This clone was seen more than once but under ten times. The gene calls are TRBV19 and TRBJ1-3; 8 nucleotides agree with TRBD1. CDR3 size: 15 residues. Germline CDR1 is LNHDA and CDR2 is SQIVND (reference sequence). J was trimmed by 8 bases and V by 2 bases; bases with no gene match: 8. In DNA form, the CDR3 reads TGTGCCAGTAGTATATTCCAGGGGGCTTTAGACACCATATATTTT. Its protein product is CASSIFQGALDTIYF.

The gene calls are TRBV24-1 and TRBJ2-5; 11 nucleotides match TRBD1. V was clipped by 10 bases and J by 4 bases; unmatched bases: 1. This CDR3 region has 12 residues. Germline V gene sequence: CDR1 KGHDR, CDR2 SFDVKD. CDR3 loop: CATGQGVETQYF. CDR3 DNA sequence: TGTGCCACGGGACAGGGGGTAGAGACCCAGTACTTC.

This clone was observed a single time. This sequence joins TRBV24-1 and TRBJ1-1, with unresolved D. Germline CDR1 and CDR2: KGHDR and SFDVKD. With 3 bases removed from V and 14 bases from J, the gap between germline ends came to 12 bases. This CDR3 region has 11 residues. The CDR3 sequence: CATSDPPQSFF. The CDR3 DNA reads TGTGCCACCAGTGATCCCCCTCAGTCGTTCTTT.

The chain recombines TRBV5-1 with TRBJ2-3; 9 bases align to TRBD2. Germline CDR1 SGHRS, CDR2 YFSETQ. V lost 7 bases and J lost 6; bases outside the gene matches: 9. The CDR3 length is 14 residues. CDR3 in DNA: TGCGCCAGCCACAGAGCGGGGGGTAAGGATACGCAGTATTTT. It codes for CASHRAGGKDTQYF.

This rearrangement joins TRBV7-2 to TRBJ2-7; D possibly corresponds to TRBD2 (7 bases). The germline V gene has CDR1 SGHTA and CDR2 FQGNSA. The CDR3 is made up of 14 amino acids. V was pared by 0 bases and J by 7 bases, with 13 bases between. The CDR3 here is CASSLARGAREQYF. DNA for the CDR3: TGTGCCAGCAGCTTAGCTCGGGGGGCGCGTGAGCAGTACTTC. Filled out from reference TRBV7-2 and TRBJ2-7, the complete variable domain reads GAGVSQSPSNKVTEKGKDVELRCDPISGHTALYWYRQSLGQGLEFLIYFQGNSAPDKSGLPSDRFSAERTGGSVSTLTIQRTQQEDSAVYLCASSLARGAREQYFGPGTRLTVT.

The chain combines TRBV7-2 with TRBJ1-2; weak D call: TRBD1 (6 bases). The V gene's germline CDR1 is SGHTA and CDR2 FQGNSA. Trimming stripped 5 bases from V and 8 bases from J, with 15 bases between. The CDR3 length is 13 residues. The chain's CDR3 is CASSRGQRRGYTF. In DNA form, the CDR3 reads TGTGCCAGCAGCCGTGGACAGCGGCGGGGCTACACCTTC.

The chain combines TRBV27 with TRBJ1-1; D is unresolved. The V gene lost 6 bases and the J gene lost 0 bases, with 5 bases spanning the gap. Germline CDR1 MNHEY, CDR2 SMNVEV (reference sequence). The CDR3 loop spans 12 amino acids. The CDR3 nucleotides read TGTGCCAGCAGCCGTTTGAACACTGAAGCTTTCTTT. Encoded protein: CASSRLNTEAFF.

The rearrangement links TRBV11-3 to TRBJ2-7; no firm D call. The CDR3 spans 15 residues. Germline CDR1 is SGHNT and CDR2 is YENEEA. Trimming removed 1 base from V and 4 bases from J, with 14 bases in between. CDR3 sequence: CASSLVPGMIYEQYF. The CDR3 nucleotides are TGTGCCAGCAGCTTAGTTCCAGGTATGATTTACGAGCAGTACTTC.

The gene calls are TRBV28 and TRBJ2-5; 8 nucleotides match TRBD2. The CDR3 length is 14 residues. V dropped 3 bases and J dropped 4; count of bases not matched to a gene: 4. Germline CDR1 and CDR2: MDHEN and SYDVKM. The CDR3 sequence: CASSLAGTRETQYF. CDR3 nucleotide sequence: TGTGCCAGCAGTTTGGCAGGGACTAGAGAGACCCAGTACTTC.

Details on this clone: One junction end disagrees with the germline gene, perhaps due to a read error. The chain recombines TRBV7-9 with TRBJ1-4, with D tentatively TRBD1 (5 bases). This CDR3 comprises 14 residues. Germline V lookup: CDR1 SEHNR, CDR2 FQNEAQ (reference sequence). For the CDR3, the DNA is TGTGCCAGCAACTTACCCGGACAAATGGGAAAACTGTTTTTT. Translation gives CASNLPGQMGKLFF.

The chain combines TRBV18 with TRBJ1-4; D is undetermined. CDR1 and CDR2 from the germline V gene are KGHSH and LQKENI. The V gene lost 8 bases and the J gene lost 5 bases, with 12 bases spanning the gap. This CDR3 has 13 amino acids. The CDR3 sequence is CASADGINEKLFF. The CDR3 DNA reads as TGTGCCAGCGCGGACGGGATAAATGAAAAACTGTTTTTT. The variable domain in full, with the rest retrieved from reference TRBV18 and TRBJ1-4, is NAGVMQNPRHLVRRRGQEARLRCSPMKGHSHVYWYRQLPEEGLKFMVYLQKENIIDESGMPKERFSAEFPKEGPSILRIQQVVRGDSAAYFCASADGINEKLFFGSGTQLSVL.

The chain couples TRBV29-1 to TRBJ2-3; 7 positions agree with TRBD2. The CDR3 consists of 13 residues. Germline CDR1 is SQVTM and CDR2 is ANQGSEA. V was pared by 4 bases and J by 4 bases, with 5 bases of the junction left unmatched. The CDR3 here is CSVAAGVADTQYF. The CDR3 DNA follows: TGCAGCGTTGCTGCGGGAGTTGCAGATACGCAGTATTTT.

The chain has TRBV9 and TRBJ2-3; TRBD2 aligns across 8 bases. The germline V gene has CDR1 SGDLS and CDR2 YYNGEE. The V segment lost 0 bases and the J segment 6 bases; nucleotides outside the gene matches: 9. The CDR3 totals 16 residues. The DNA of the CDR3 is TGTGCCAGCAGCGTAGGCTCAGCGGGAGTGTCGGATACGCAGTATTTT. Amino acid sequence: CASSVGSAGVSDTQYF.

This rearrangement joins TRBV20-1 to TRBJ2-5, with 12 positions matching TRBD2. The trim removed 3 bases at V and 1 base at J, leaving 6 bases unmatched. CDR1 and CDR2 from the germline V gene are DFQATT and SNEGSKA (reference sequence). CDR3 length equals 16 residues. This chain's CDR3 is CSASSPSGGAQETQYF. Here the CDR3 DNA reads TGCAGTGCTAGTAGTCCTAGCGGGGGGGCCCAAGAGACCCAGTACTTC.

V and J are TRBV29-1 and TRBJ1-3; D may be TRBD1 (5 bases). Trimming pared 6 bases from V and 4 bases from J, leaving 22 bases between. CDR3 length: 16 amino acids. The germline gives CDR1 SQVTM, CDR2 ANQGSEA. The CDR3 nucleotides are TGCAGCGTCAGGAGGGGTGTCACTGCCGGGGGAAACACCATATATTTT. It codes for CSVRRGVTAGGNTIYF. The variable domain in full, with the rest retrieved from reference TRBV29-1 and TRBJ1-3, is SAVISQKPSRDICQRGTSLTIQCQVDSQVTMMFWYRQQPGQSLTLIATANQGSEATYESGFVIDKFPISRPNLTFSTLTVSNMSPEDSSIYLCSVRRGVTAGGNTIYFGEGSWLTVV.

The chain carries TRBV12-3 or TRBV12-4 and TRBJ1-1; D gene ambiguous. This CDR3 is 13 amino acids long. V was shortened by 6 bases and J by 4 bases, with 12 bases between the two germline ends. This CDR3 reads CASSNGLPTEAFF. CDR3 DNA: TGTGCCAGCAGCAACGGGTTACCCACTGAAGCTTTCTTT.

The chain combines TRBV2 with TRBJ1-3, with TRBD1 identical over 7 bases. The V gene end was trimmed by 6 bases and the J gene end by 4 bases; junction bases not matched to a gene: 12. The CDR3 contains 16 residues. The germline CDR1 and CDR2 sequences are SNHLY and FYNNEI. This chain's CDR3 is CASSSPDRTYGNTIYF. The CDR3 DNA is TGTGCCAGCAGCTCCCCGGACAGGACGTACGGAAACACCATATATTTT.

The rearrangement uses TRBV9 and TRBJ1-6; TRBD1 agrees at 7 bases. Germline V lookup: CDR1 SGDLS, CDR2 YYNGEE. This CDR3 has 14 residues. With 3 bases clipped from V and 7 bases from J, the junction kept 4 bases outside the gene matches. The CDR3 DNA reads TGTGCCAGCAGCGAGGGACAGATAAATTCACCCCTCCACTTT. Encoded protein: CASSEGQINSPLHF.

The chain joins TRBV4-2 to TRBJ2-1; 16 bases line up with TRBD2. The CDR3 extends over 17 amino acids. Germline assignment: CDR1 LGHNA and CDR2 YNFKEQ. The junction had 8 bases not matched to a gene; V was cut back by 3 bases and J by 9 bases. CDR3 sequence (DNA): TGTGCCAGCAGCCATCTGGGACTAGCGGGAGGGCGTATTGAGCAGTTCTTC. It codes for CASSHLGLAGGRIEQFF.

The chain couples TRBV5-1 to TRBJ2-1; D perhaps matches TRBD2 (6 bases). CDR1 and CDR2 (germline): SGHRS, YFSETQ. The ends were cut back, 1 base at V and 1 base at J, with 12 bases in the middle. The CDR3 contains 16 residues. CDR3 in DNA: TGCGCCAGCAGCTTGTTATTGGGGAGGTCCTACAATGAGCAGTTCTTC. This codes for CASSLLLGRSYNEQFF.